Each of the 29 T cell receptor beta chains below was sequenced from the same sample in a study of sequential checkpoint blockade in melanoma. The treatment: randomized to nivolumab then ipilimumab (arm A) or the reverse (arm B). The repertoire was sequenced with immunoSEQ multiplex PCR; TCRdb's copy has only in-frame clones and lacks some. This table has around 9,100 clones, about 71% appearing once. Specimen: CD8+ T cells sorted from blood (inferred from file names), collected from a patient given nivolumab and ipilimumab in sequence. These receptors all come from a human donor with melanoma.

V is TRBV10-2 and J is TRBJ2-2; D might be TRBD1 (6 bases). The CDR3 consists of 16 residues. V lost 3 bases and J lost 2, with 13 bases in between. Germline-derived CDR1 and CDR2 are WSHSY and SAAADI. For the CDR3, the DNA is TGCGCCAGCAGTGAACAGGGCAGGGATAACACCGGGGAGCTGTTTTTT. Translation: CASSEQGRDNTGELFF.

This clone was detected only a few times. The chain uses TRBV4-1 and TRBJ1-3; D might be TRBD1 (5 bases). Between the trimmed V and J ends, which lost 9 bases and 4 bases, there was a span of 10 bases. The germline V gene encodes CDR1 MGHRA and CDR2 YSYEKL. This CDR3 spans 12 amino acids. As DNA, the CDR3 is TGCGCCAGTCAGGGTTACGGAAACACCATATATTTT. Amino acids: CASQGYGNTIYF.

The chain recombines TRBV27 with TRBJ2-7; tentative D call: TRBD1 (5 bases). This CDR3 spans 14 amino acids. The V end was cut by 4 bases, the J end by 0 bases, with 10 bases between. From germline, CDR1 is MNHEY and CDR2 SMNVEV (reference sequence). CDR3 coding DNA: TGTGCCAGCAGTTCGTACAGGAGCTCCTACGAGCAGTACTTC. Its translation is CASSSYRSSYEQYF.

This clone was detected only a few times. The chain is built from TRBV11-1 and TRBJ2-1; TRBD2 matches 11 bases. Trimming removed 3 bases from V and 4 bases from J; junction bases left unmatched: 2. This CDR3 spans 15 amino acids. The germline gives CDR1 SGHAT, CDR2 FQDESV (reference sequence). The CDR3 here is CASSFSGGDYNEQFF. In DNA form, the CDR3 reads TGTGCCAGCAGCTTTAGCGGGGGGGATTACAATGAGCAGTTCTTC. Full variable domain (missing parts from reference TRBV11-1 and TRBJ2-1): EAEVAQSPRYKITEKSQAVAFWCDPISGHATLYWYRQILGQGPELLVQFQDESVVDDSQLPKDRFSAERLKGVDSTLKIQPAELGDSAMYLCASSFSGGDYNEQFFGPGTRLTVL.

The sample holds a few counts of this clone. The chain uses TRBV21-1 and TRBJ2-7; whether TRBD2, the table's D call, matches the DNA was not checked. TRBV21-1 is an annotated pseudogene. This CDR3 has 16 amino acids. The CDR3: CASVPICPGKVYEQYF. Written as DNA, the CDR3 is TGTGCCAGCGTCCCAATCTGCCCGGGGAAAGTCTACGAGCAGTACTTC.

Note on this clone: This sample includes further DNA sequences coding for the same CDR3. This sequence joins TRBV19 and TRBJ1-5; possible D gene TRBD1, 5 bases. CDR1 is LNHDA, CDR2 SQIVND, per germline (reference sequence). Trimming shortened V by 6 bases and J by 5 bases, and 14 bases separated the two germline ends. CDR3 length equals 14 residues. CDR3 amino acids: CASSGGGDYQPQHF. For the CDR3, the DNA is TGTGCCAGTAGCGGGGGAGGGGATTATCAGCCCCAGCATTTT.

J is TRBJ2-3 and V is TRBV5-4; 9 bases agree with TRBD1. The V and J ends lost 2 bases and 2 bases, in that order; junction bases with no gene match: 12. The length of the CDR3 is 18 residues. Germline CDR1 and CDR2: SGHNT and YYREEE (reference sequence). CDR3 DNA: TGTGCCAGCAGCTTTCAGTTGTGGACAGGGGAAGACACAGATACGCAGTATTTT. Its translation is CASSFQLWTGEDTDTQYF.

This chain links TRBV7-9 with TRBJ1-1, with unresolved D. Germline CDR1 reads SEHNR; CDR2 reads FQNEAQ (reference sequence). Trimming shortened V by 1 base and J by 8 bases, and 8 bases separated the two germline ends. The CDR3 contains 12 residues. For the CDR3, the DNA is TGTGCCAGCAGCTTAGGGCTTTCCGAAGCTTTCTTT. This codes for CASSLGLSEAFF.

The V and J genes are TRBV6-5 and TRBJ2-7; TRBD1 is a possible D gene (5 bases). Germline V CDR1 and CDR2: MNHEY, SVGAGI. This CDR3 is 15 amino acids long. Trimming left V 4 bases short and J 0 bases short, with 13 bases between. The CDR3 is CASSSQVWSSYEQYF. CDR3 DNA sequence: TGTGCCAGCAGTTCACAGGTATGGAGCTCCTACGAGCAGTACTTC.

The chain recombines TRBV4-1 with TRBJ2-1; TRBD2 might be the D (6 bases). The CDR3 has 15 residues. Germline V lookup: CDR1 MGHRA, CDR2 YSYEKL. V was pared by 3 bases and J by 0 bases, with 9 bases between. For the CDR3, the DNA is TGCGCCAGCAGCCATCAGGAGGGCTCCTACAATGAGCAGTTCTTC. It codes for CASSHQEGSYNEQFF.

The rearrangement links TRBV28 to TRBJ2-1; 9 bases align to TRBD2. CDR1 and CDR2 from the germline V gene are MDHEN and SYDVKM. V lost 3 bases to trimming and J lost 5 bases; unmatched junction nucleotides: 2. This CDR3 is built from 14 residues. The CDR3 sequence: CASSFVAGDNEQFF. The CDR3 bases are TGTGCCAGCAGTTTCGTAGCGGGAGACAATGAGCAGTTCTTC.

This clone was observed a single time. The chain recombines TRBV4-1 with TRBJ2-1, with D maybe TRBD2 (7 bases). Per the germline V gene, CDR1 is MGHRA and CDR2 is YSYEKL. The V end was cut by 4 bases, the J end by 3 bases, with 16 bases between. This CDR3 region has 16 residues. In nucleotides, the CDR3 is TGCGCCAGCAGCCCCCTAGGGAGGGGGGACTACAATGAGCAGTTCTTC. Encoded protein: CASSPLGRGDYNEQFF.

This clone was counted only a few times. The chain combines TRBV5-4 with TRBJ2-2; 8 positions match TRBD2. The germline V gene has CDR1 SGHNT and CDR2 YYREEE (reference sequence). The junction had 6 bases not matched to a gene; V was cut back by 0 bases and J by 8 bases. The CDR3 spans 15 residues. Here the CDR3 reads CASSLEAGASGELFF. The CDR3 nucleotides are TGTGCCAGCAGCTTGGAAGCGGGAGCATCTGGGGAGCTGTTTTTT.

The chain is built from TRBV9 and TRBJ1-1; D unresolved. This CDR3 spans 12 amino acids. In germline, CDR1 is SGDLS, CDR2 YYNGEE. Trimming shortened V by 4 bases and J by 0 bases, and 4 bases separated the two germline ends. The CDR3 DNA reads as TGTGCCAGCAGCTCCATGAACACTGAAGCTTTCTTT. This gives the protein CASSSMNTEAFF. The complete variable domain, with remaining parts taken from reference TRBV9 and TRBJ1-1, reads DSGVTQTPKHLITATGQRVTLRCSPRSGDLSVYWYQQSLDQGLQFLIQYYNGEERAKGNILERFSAQQFPDLHSELNLSSLELGDSALYFCASSSMNTEAFFGQGTRLTVV.

This chain links TRBV30 with TRBJ1-1; 9 bases line up with TRBD1. With V trimmed by 2 bases and J by 6 bases, 7 bases remained unmatched. The CDR3 spans 14 residues. Germline CDR1 is GTSNPN and CDR2 is SVGIG (reference sequence). CDR3 sequence reads: CAWSTGTGIAEAFF. In DNA, the CDR3 is TGTGCCTGGAGTACCGGGACAGGGATCGCTGAAGCTTTCTTT.

The CDR3 region is CASSQGDRAADTQYF. The CDR3 DNA sequence: TGTGCCAGCAGCCAAGGGGACAGGGCCGCAGATACGCAGTATTTT. This chain links TRBV4-2 with TRBJ2-3; 9 nucleotides agree with TRBD1. This CDR3 is 15 amino acids long. Losses at the gene ends were 1 base for V and 4 bases for J; bases not matched to a gene: 3. CDR1 LGHNA and CDR2 YNFKEQ come from the germline V gene.

This chain joins TRBV9 and TRBJ1-3; possible D gene TRBD1, 6 bases. Trimming cost V 4 bases and J 2 bases, with 13 bases left between them. CDR3 length equals 15 residues. CDR1 and CDR2 from the germline V gene are SGDLS and YYNGEE. The DNA for the CDR3 is TGTGCCAGCAGCTTACAGGGTACCACTGGAAACACCATATATTTT. Its translation is CASSLQGTTGNTIYF.

This clone was detected only a few times. The gene calls are TRBV9 and TRBJ1-1; D is perhaps TRBD1 (6 bases). CDR3 length: 16 residues. Per germline, CDR1 SGDLS and CDR2 YYNGEE. Trimming pared 3 bases from V and 1 base from J, leaving 16 bases between. CDR3 sequence reads: CASSEGYRVGNTEAFF. CDR3 in DNA: TGTGCCAGCAGCGAGGGGTACAGGGTCGGGAACACTGAAGCTTTCTTT.

The CDR3 is CASSLEALPYEQYF. In nucleotides, the CDR3 is TGTGCCAGCAGCTTAGAAGCATTACCCTACGAGCAGTACTTC. This sequence joins TRBV7-9 and TRBJ2-5; D unresolved. The end of the DNA is better explained by TRBJ2-7, so the J call may be wrong. The CDR3 sequence is 14 residues long. Germline CDR1 is SEHNR and CDR2 is FQNEAQ (reference sequence).

The chain carries TRBV5-1 and TRBJ2-7, with 7 bases lining up with TRBD1. This CDR3 has 14 amino acids. With 4 bases clipped from V and 2 bases from J, the junction kept 6 bases outside the gene matches. Germline assignment: CDR1 SGHRS and CDR2 YFSETQ. CDR3 in amino acids: CASSVGDRAYEQYF. The CDR3 region has the DNA TGCGCCAGCAGCGTTGGAGACAGGGCCTACGAGCAGTACTTC. The entire variable domain, with the rest obtained from reference TRBV5-1 and TRBJ2-7, is as follows: KAGVTQTPRYLIKTRGQQVTLSCSPISGHRSVSWYQQTPGQGLQFLFEYFSETQRNKGNFPGRFSGRQFSNSRSEMNVSTLELGDSALYLCASSVGDRAYEQYFGPGTRLTVT.

The chain carries TRBV30 and TRBJ2-1, with D maybe TRBD2 (6 bases). The CDR3 extends over 14 amino acids. V lost 3 bases, J lost 6 bases, and 15 bases lay in between. CDR1 and CDR2 from the germline V gene are GTSNPN and SVGIG (reference sequence). The CDR3 nucleotides are TGTGCCTGGAGCGAAGGGTTGGGGGGCAATGAGCAGTTCTTC. Protein product: CAWSEGLGGNEQFF.

The chain has TRBV7-2 and TRBJ1-5, with 9 bases identical to TRBD1. CDR1 is SGHTA, CDR2 FQGNSA, per germline. The CDR3 consists of 14 residues. V gave up 5 bases and J gave up 1 base; unmatched junction bases: 0. The CDR3 protein is CASSGTGSNQPQHF. The CDR3 DNA reads as TGTGCCAGCAGCGGGACAGGGAGCAATCAGCCCCAGCATTTT.

This sequence joins TRBV6-4 and TRBJ2-1; no clear D gene. Germline V gene data show CDR1 as MRHNA and CDR2 as SNTAGT. This CDR3 comprises 15 residues. V was pared by 0 bases and J by 0 bases, with 6 bases between. In DNA, the CDR3 is TGTGCCAGCAGTGACTCAATTAACTCCTACAATGAGCAGTTCTTC. Translated, it gives CASSDSINSYNEQFF.

This chain uses TRBV4-1 with TRBJ2-7; possibly TRBD2 for D (7 bases). This CDR3 spans 13 amino acids. Deletions cut 4 bases from V and 6 bases from J, with 13 bases between. Germline values: CDR1 MGHRA, CDR2 YSYEKL. The CDR3, as DNA: TGCGCCAGCAGCCCCCTCGGGGGGCCCGAGCAGTACTTC. Translating it yields CASSPLGGPEQYF.

This sequence joins TRBV4-2 and TRBJ2-1, with TRBD2 as a possible D gene (6 bases). The V gene lost 0 bases and the J gene lost 2 bases, with 11 bases spanning the gap. The CDR3 runs to 16 residues. Germline V gene data show CDR1 as LGHNA and CDR2 as YNFKEQ. The DNA of the CDR3 is TGTGCCAGCAGCCAAGATACAGGCGGGGCCTACAATGAGCAGTTCTTC. This encodes CASSQDTGGAYNEQFF.

With respect to this clone: A read error may produce the germline difference seen at one junction end. The chain recombines TRBV5-1 with TRBJ2-7, with 9 bases identical to TRBD2. Germline CDR1 SGHRS, CDR2 YFSETQ. This CDR3 region has 17 residues. The CDR3 DNA sequence: TGCGCCGGCAGCTTGGCCCAAGGACTAGCGCCGGCCCACGAGCAGTACTTC. Translated: CAGSLAQGLAPAHEQYF. Variable domain in full (rest from reference TRBV5-1 and TRBJ2-7): KAGVTQTPRYLIKTRGQQVTLSCSPISGHRSVSWYQQTPGQGLQFLFEYFSETQRNKGNFPGRFSGRQFSNSRSEMNVSTLELGDSALYLCAGSLAQGLAPAHEQYFGPGTRLTVT.

This clone has just a few counts. The chain has TRBV4-1 and TRBJ2-3, with 9 bases fitting TRBD2. The CDR3 is made up of 17 amino acids. V lost 0 bases and J lost 2; bases outside the gene matches: 6. CDR1 and CDR2 (germline): MGHRA, YSYEKL. The CDR3, as DNA: TGCGCCAGCAGCCAAGAGGTAGCGGGGGCCCCCACAGATACGCAGTATTTT. It codes for CASSQEVAGAPTDTQYF.

This chain connects TRBV6-6 to TRBJ1-3, with 7 bases matching TRBD1. CDR3 length: 14 residues. Per the germline V gene, CDR1 is MNHNY and CDR2 is SVGAGI (reference sequence). Trimming took 5 bases from V and 4 from J; bases not matched to a gene: 5. CDR3 bases: TGTGCCAGCAGTCAGCTGACAGGGGGAAACACCATATATTTT. Its translation is CASSQLTGGNTIYF.

CDR3 DNA sequence: TGTGCCAGCAGCTTGGCGGGGGGAATTGTACATGAGCAGTTCTTC. Translating gives CASSLAGGIVHEQFF. This chain uses TRBV7-3 with TRBJ2-1; 8 nucleotides agree with TRBD2. Germline V CDR1 and CDR2: SGHTA, FQGTGA. Trimming removed 3 bases from V and 8 bases from J; junction bases left unmatched: 9. The CDR3 spans 15 residues.